Presented here are 14 T cell receptor beta chains from one specimen sequenced in a study of regulatory T cells in long-lasting Graves disease. Through Arm-PCR of CDR3 regions and iRepertoire HTBI primers, TCR beta libraries were built. One entry per CDR3 protein, called by TCRdb with MiXCR from the multiplex PCR reads. The sample includes 200,000 to 300,000 distinct CDR3 sequences, 20% to 25% of them seen just once. The time point: newly diagnosed GD, antithyroid drugs for less than 3 months. From PBMCs, RNA was extracted and then used to make the TCR library. The sample was peripheral blood mononuclear cells (PBMCs), taken at new diagnosis, from a patient treated with antithyroid drugs. These receptors all come from a female donor with Graves disease.

This clonotype was seen at least ten times. The chain is built from TRBV7-3 and TRBJ1-4, with D uncertain. CDR1 and CDR2 (germline): SGHTA, FQGTGA. V lost 2 bases and J lost 1, with 20 bases in between. CDR3 size: 19 residues. CDR3: CASSLGPIGSHGTNEKLFF. The CDR3 coding sequence is TGTGCCAGCAGCTTAGGCCCTATTGGGTCCCACGGAACTAATGAAAAACTGTTTTTT.

This clonotype was counted between two and nine times. The gene calls are TRBV7-9 and TRBJ2-7; 16 nucleotides align to TRBD2. Trimming took 5 bases from V and 5 from J; bases not matched to a gene: 3. CDR1 SEHNR and CDR2 FQNEAQ come from the germline V gene (reference sequence). The CDR3 contains 15 residues. The chain's CDR3 is CASSMGLAGGDEQYF. DNA for the CDR3: TGTGCCAGCAGCATGGGACTAGCGGGAGGGGACGAGCAGTACTTC.

In this sample, this clonotype turned up many times. This chain uses TRBV12-3 or TRBV12-4 with TRBJ2-1; D perhaps matches TRBD1 (6 bases). The V end was cut by 7 bases, the J end by 9 bases, with 13 bases between. The CDR3 covers 12 residues. CDR3 nucleotide sequence: TGTGCCAGCAATCACAGGGTGGGTGAGCAGTTCTTC. The encoded protein is CASNHRVGEQFF.

The V and J genes are TRBV7-9 and TRBJ1-4, with D unresolved. Germline lookup yields CDR1 SEHNR and CDR2 FQNEAQ (reference sequence). The CDR3 runs 15 residues. Trimming removed 3 bases at V and 0 bases at J, with 8 bases between. CDR3 sequence (DNA): TGTGCCAGCAGCTTGGTGAGATCAACTAATGAAAAACTGTTTTTT. Translation gives CASSLVRSTNEKLFF.

The table lists this clonotype with many counts. The chain joins TRBV12-3 or TRBV12-4 to TRBJ1-5, with D perhaps matching TRBD1 (6 bases). The CDR3 spans 15 residues. Trimming left V 6 bases short and J 4 bases short, with 16 bases between. DNA for the CDR3: TGTGCCAGCAGGAGCCCACGGGACACTAATCAGCCCCAGCATTTT. It encodes CASRSPRDTNQPQHF.

This clonotype appeared many times. V usage is TRBV7-2 and J usage is TRBJ2-2; D may be TRBD1 (5 bases). Trimming removed 6 bases at V and 7 bases at J, with 12 bases between. Germline assignment: CDR1 SGHTA and CDR2 FQGNSA. This CDR3 region has 13 residues. The CDR3, as DNA: TGTGCCAGCAGGAGACAGTTTGGCGGGGAGCTGTTTTTT. This gives the protein CASRRQFGGELFF.

This clonotype was seen at least ten times. The chain links TRBV2 to TRBJ2-1; 7 nucleotides match TRBD2. The CDR3 runs 16 residues. The germline gives CDR1 SNHLY, CDR2 FYNNEI. V gave up 3 bases and J gave up 8 bases; unmatched junction bases: 13. The CDR3 is CASSDPTSAWGDEQFF. In nucleotides, the CDR3 is TGTGCCAGCAGTGACCCTACTAGCGCCTGGGGGGATGAGCAGTTCTTC.

Ten or more counts support this clonotype. Here the CDR3 DNA reads TGCGCCAGCAGCTTTTTAACAGGGGGCCTCACTGAAGCTTTCTTT. This codes for CASSFLTGGLTEAFF. V usage is TRBV5-1 and J usage is TRBJ1-1; TRBD1 matches 9 bases. Germline V CDR1 and CDR2: SGHRS, YFSETQ. The V gene end was trimmed by 2 bases and the J gene end by 4 bases; junction bases not matched to a gene: 6. The CDR3 totals 15 residues.

Many counts were recorded for this clonotype. This chain joins TRBV5-4 and TRBJ2-3; TRBD2 agrees at 7 bases. Losses at the gene ends were 3 bases for V and 0 bases for J; bases not matched to a gene: 7. The CDR3 spans 16 residues. The germline V gene encodes CDR1 SGHNT and CDR2 YYREEE (reference sequence). The CDR3 spells CASSWRAGTSTDTQYF. CDR3 DNA: TGTGCCAGCAGCTGGCGAGCGGGGACGAGCACAGATACGCAGTATTTT.

The chain uses TRBV5-1 and TRBJ2-1; TRBD1 is a possible D gene (6 bases). The germline V gene encodes CDR1 SGHRS and CDR2 YFSETQ. The CDR3 extends over 14 amino acids. The ends were cut back, 7 bases at V and 5 bases at J, with 16 bases in the middle. The CDR3 loop reads CASGNRVADNEQFF. CDR3 nucleotides: TGCGCCAGCGGAAACAGGGTTGCGGACAATGAGCAGTTCTTC.

This clonotype was found many times. The chain has TRBV4-2 and TRBJ2-4; 7 positions match TRBD2. J lost 7 bases, V lost 1 base, and 10 bases had no gene match. The CDR3 consists of 16 residues. Germline V gives CDR1 LGHNA, CDR2 YNFKEQ. The CDR3, as DNA: TGTGCCAGCAGCCAAGGGAGGACTAGAGGGCTGAACATTCAGTACTTC. Translated, it gives CASSQGRTRGLNIQYF.

This clonotype has a count of ten or more. This chain links TRBV6-6 with TRBJ2-3, with 7 positions matching TRBD1. The CDR3 spans 12 residues. The junction had 1 base not matched to a gene; V was cut back by 0 bases and J by 10 bases. CDR1 and CDR2 from the germline V gene are MNHNY and SVGAGI (reference sequence). This chain's CDR3 is CASSYSDRPQYF. The CDR3 region has the DNA TGTGCCAGCAGTTACTCGGACAGGCCGCAGTATTTT.

This clonotype has a count of ten or more. The V and J genes are TRBV7-9 and TRBJ2-7, with 11 positions matching TRBD2. The V gene's germline CDR1 is SEHNR and CDR2 FQNEAQ (reference sequence). The CDR3 covers 19 residues. The V and J ends lost 1 base and 0 bases, in that order; junction bases with no gene match: 11. The CDR3, as DNA: TGTGCCAGCAGCTTAGGTCCCCCTAGCGGGGGGCCTCGCTCCTACGAGCAGTACTTC. It yields the protein CASSLGPPSGGPRSYEQYF.

This clonotype has ten or more counts. J is TRBJ2-5 and V is TRBV3-1; 11 bases map to TRBD2. Germline loops: CDR1 LGHDT, CDR2 YNNKEL (reference sequence). CDR3 length: 15 residues. Trimming cost V 4 bases and J 1 base; bases outside gene matches: 2. The CDR3 loop is CASSPGTSGQETQYF. CDR3 in DNA: TGTGCCAGCAGCCCCGGGACTAGCGGCCAAGAGACCCAGTACTTC.